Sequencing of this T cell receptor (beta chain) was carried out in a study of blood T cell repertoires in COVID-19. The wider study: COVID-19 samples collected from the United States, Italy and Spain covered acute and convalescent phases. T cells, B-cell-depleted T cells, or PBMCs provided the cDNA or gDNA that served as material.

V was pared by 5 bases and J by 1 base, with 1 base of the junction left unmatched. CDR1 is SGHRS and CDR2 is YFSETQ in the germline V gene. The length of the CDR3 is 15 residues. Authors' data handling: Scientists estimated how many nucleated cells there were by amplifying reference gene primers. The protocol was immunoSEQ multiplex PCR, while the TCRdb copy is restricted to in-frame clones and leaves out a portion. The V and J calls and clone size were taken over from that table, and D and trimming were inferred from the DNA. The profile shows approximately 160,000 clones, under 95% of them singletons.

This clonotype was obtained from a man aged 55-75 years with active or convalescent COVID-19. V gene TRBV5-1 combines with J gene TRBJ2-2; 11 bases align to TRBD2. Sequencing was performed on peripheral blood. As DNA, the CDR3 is TGCGCCAGCAGGGGACTAGCGGTGAACACCGGGGAGCTGTTTTTT. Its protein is CASRGLAVNTGELFF.